A selection of T cell receptor beta chains follows, all from one sample in a study of PD-1 blockade in classical Hodgkin lymphoma. TCRdb's table, derived via immunoSEQ multiplex PCR, lists solely in-frame clones and lacks some. The data contain more than 75,000 clones, roughly 91% of them singletons. The sample in question was peripheral blood mononuclear cells (PBMCs), obtained before the fourth cycle of nivolumab. The receptors were gathered from a human donor with classical Hodgkin lymphoma. Each CDR3 is given with its conserved first and last residue. Each record gives: J gene, V gene, CDR3 length, D gene, clone size, CDR3 DNA, CDR3 protein. The D gene is left open where the match is weak. Clone size, where shown, is once, few, many, or a class for clones that have expanded.

J gene: TRBJ2-1
V gene: TRBV28
CDR3 length: 17
D gene: TRBD1
clone size: .
CDR3 DNA: TGTGCCAGCAGTTTCTCCGTTGGGACAGGGGGCTTAGATGAGCAGTTCTTC
CDR3 protein: CASSFSVGTGGLDEQFF

J gene: TRBJ2-2
V gene: TRBV29-1
CDR3 length: 14
D gene: .
clone size: .
CDR3 DNA: TGCAGCGTTTCGGGACTGTGGGTCGACGGGGAGCTGTTTTTT
CDR3 protein: CSVSGLWVDGELFF

J gene: TRBJ1-5
V gene: TRBV21-1
CDR3 length: 18
D gene: .
clone size: .
CDR3 DNA: TGTGCCAGCAGCAAAAAAATCCAGACAGAGGTAAGCAATCAGCCCCAGCATTTT
CDR3 protein: CASSKKIQTEVSNQPQHF

J gene: TRBJ2-5
V gene: TRBV19
CDR3 length: 14
D gene: TRBD2
clone size: .
CDR3 DNA: TGTGCCAGTAGTATTATGACGGGGGGAGAGACCCAGTACTTC
CDR3 protein: CASSIMTGGETQYF

J gene: TRBJ2-1
V gene: TRBV7-3
CDR3 length: 17
D gene: TRBD2
clone size: .
CDR3 DNA: TGTGCCAGCAGCTTAACTAGCGGGAGCTCCTTCAACAATGAGCAGTTCTTC
CDR3 protein: CASSLTSGSSFNNEQFF

J gene: TRBJ2-1
V gene: TRBV13
CDR3 length: 13
D gene: TRBD1
clone size: .
CDR3 DNA: TGTGCCAGCAGCTCCGGGACAGTCAATGAGCAGTTCTTC
CDR3 protein: CASSSGTVNEQFF

J gene: TRBJ2-4
V gene: TRBV6-5
CDR3 length: 14
D gene: .
clone size: .
CDR3 DNA: TGTGCCAGCAGCTATTCACCTGAAGTTGACATTCAGTACTTC
CDR3 protein: CASSYSPEVDIQYF

J gene: TRBJ2-3
V gene: TRBV15
CDR3 length: 14
D gene: .
clone size: .
CDR3 DNA: TGTGCCACCAGTCTCCGCGGTAGCACAGATACGCAGTATTTT
CDR3 protein: CATSLRGSTDTQYF

J gene: TRBJ1-1
V gene: TRBV11-2
CDR3 length: 15
D gene: .
clone size: .
CDR3 DNA: TGTGCCAGCAGCTTAGATCTCGCCAGGTTTACTGAAGCTTTCTTT
CDR3 protein: CASSLDLARFTEAFF

J gene: TRBJ2-2
V gene: TRBV28
CDR3 length: 17
D gene: TRBD2
clone size: .
CDR3 DNA: TGTGCCAGCAGTTTATGGGTACTAGCGGGAGGCCCCGGGGAGCTGTTTTTT
CDR3 protein: CASSLWVLAGGPGELFF

J gene: TRBJ2-1
V gene: TRBV7-9
CDR3 length: 14
D gene: TRBD2
clone size: once
CDR3 DNA: TGTGCCAGCAGCTCACCGGGACTAGCCAATGAGCAGTTCTTC
CDR3 protein: CASSSPGLANEQFF

J gene: TRBJ2-7
V gene: TRBV14
CDR3 length: 15
D gene: TRBD1
clone size: .
CDR3 DNA: TGTGCCAGCAGCCAGGCCGGGACAGGAGCCTACGAGCAGTACTTC
CDR3 protein: CASSQAGTGAYEQYF

J gene: TRBJ2-1
V gene: TRBV4-1
CDR3 length: 17
D gene: .
clone size: .
CDR3 DNA: TGCGCCAGCAGCCGAGTTTTTCCTGCGGGAACCTACAATGAGCAGTTCTTC
CDR3 protein: CASSRVFPAGTYNEQFF

J gene: TRBJ2-7
V gene: TRBV28
CDR3 length: 12
D gene: .
clone size: .
CDR3 DNA: TGTGCCAGCAGTTCCCCTAGTACCGAGCAGTACTTC
CDR3 protein: CASSSPSTEQYF

J gene: TRBJ1-1
V gene: TRBV20-1
CDR3 length: 11
D gene: .
clone size: .
CDR3 DNA: TGCAGTGCTCGGATCAACACTGAAGCTTTCTTT
CDR3 protein: CSARINTEAFF

J gene: TRBJ2-5
V gene: TRBV29-1
CDR3 length: 15
D gene: TRBD2
clone size: .
CDR3 DNA: TGCAGCGTTGAAACTAGCGGGAGAGGGAGAGAGACCCAGTACTTC
CDR3 protein: CSVETSGRGRETQYF

J gene: TRBJ1-2
V gene: TRBV5-6
CDR3 length: 14
D gene: TRBD1
clone size: .
CDR3 DNA: TGTGCCAGCAGCTTGGGGGACAGGGTTGATGGCTACACCTTC
CDR3 protein: CASSLGDRVDGYTF

J gene: TRBJ2-1
V gene: TRBV9
CDR3 length: 15
D gene: .
clone size: .
CDR3 DNA: TGTGCCAGCAGCGTAGGGGCTACCACCTACAATGAGCAGTTCTTC
CDR3 protein: CASSVGATTYNEQFF

J gene: TRBJ1-1
V gene: TRBV28
CDR3 length: 13
D gene: .
clone size: few
CDR3 DNA: TGTGCCAGCAGTCCCTCAGGGCCCGGGAAAGCTTTCTTT
CDR3 protein: CASSPSGPGKAFF

J gene: TRBJ1-5
V gene: TRBV21-1
CDR3 length: 16
D gene: .
clone size: .
CDR3 DNA: TGTGCCAGCAGCAACGTATCGGACAGGGTTTTTCCGCCCCAGCATTTT
CDR3 protein: CASSNVSDRVFPPQHF

J gene: TRBJ2-7
V gene: TRBV14
CDR3 length: 16
D gene: .
clone size: .
CDR3 DNA: TGTGCCAGCAGCCAAGATCCAGGGAGGCGTTACTACGAGCAGTACTTC
CDR3 protein: CASSQDPGRRYYEQYF

J gene: TRBJ2-3
V gene: TRBV28
CDR3 length: 13
D gene: .
clone size: .
CDR3 DNA: TGTGCCAGCAACAGTATGGGTCCTTATACGCAGTATTTT
CDR3 protein: CASNSMGPYTQYF

J gene: TRBJ2-4
V gene: TRBV5-1
CDR3 length: 14
D gene: .
clone size: few
CDR3 DNA: TGCGCCAGCAGCTTGGCCCGGGTTCGGGACATTCAGTACTTC
CDR3 protein: CASSLARVRDIQYF

J gene: TRBJ1-2
V gene: TRBV5-1
CDR3 length: 12
D gene: .
clone size: few
CDR3 DNA: TGCGCCAGCAGCTCGGACCTCTATGGCTACACCTTC
CDR3 protein: CASSSDLYGYTF

J gene: TRBJ2-7
V gene: TRBV5-1
CDR3 length: 15
D gene: .
clone size: .
CDR3 DNA: TGCGCCAGCAGCCCTCGAGGGGAAGGAGCCTACGAGCAGTACTTC
CDR3 protein: CASSPRGEGAYEQYF

J gene: TRBJ2-2
V gene: TRBV6-5
CDR3 length: 16
D gene: .
clone size: .
CDR3 DNA: TGTGCCAGCAGTTACGGGGTAGCGGAAAACACCGGGGAGCTGTTTTTT
CDR3 protein: CASSYGVAENTGELFF

J gene: TRBJ2-7
V gene: TRBV4-1
CDR3 length: 15
D gene: .
clone size: .
CDR3 DNA: TGCGCCAGCAGCCAAGGAGGACAGCGTGATTACGAGCAGTACTTC
CDR3 protein: CASSQGGQRDYEQYF

J gene: TRBJ1-2
V gene: TRBV28
CDR3 length: 15
D gene: .
clone size: .
CDR3 DNA: TGTGCCAGCAGTCCCCCCCGAGCTTCGTGGGATGGCTACACCTTC
CDR3 protein: CASSPPRASWDGYTF

J gene: TRBJ2-7
V gene: TRBV5-1
CDR3 length: 11
D gene: .
clone size: .
CDR3 DNA: TGCGCCAGCAGCTTGCTGGACGAGCAGTACTTC
CDR3 protein: CASSLLDEQYF

J gene: TRBJ2-1
V gene: TRBV19
CDR3 length: 12
D gene: .
clone size: .
CDR3 DNA: TGTGCCAGTGTTGGGCGGACCAATGAGCAGTTCTTC
CDR3 protein: CASVGRTNEQFF

J gene: TRBJ2-3
V gene: TRBV10-3
CDR3 length: 10
D gene: .
clone size: .
CDR3 DNA: TGTGCCACCGCCACAGATACGCAGTATTTT
CDR3 protein: CATATDTQYF

J gene: TRBJ2-1
V gene: TRBV5-6
CDR3 length: 16
D gene: .
clone size: .
CDR3 DNA: TGTGCCAGCAGCTTGTTTGCAGGGGTCGGCTGGAATGAGCAGTTCTTC
CDR3 protein: CASSLFAGVGWNEQFF

J gene: TRBJ2-4
V gene: TRBV6-1
CDR3 length: 12
D gene: .
clone size: .
CDR3 DNA: TGTGCCAGCAGTAGATTGGAAGACATTCAGTACTTC
CDR3 protein: CASSRLEDIQYF

J gene: TRBJ2-7
V gene: TRBV11-2
CDR3 length: 14
D gene: .
clone size: .
CDR3 DNA: TGTGCCACCGCAACGACAGGACCATCCTACGAGCAGTACTTC
CDR3 protein: CATATTGPSYEQYF

J gene: TRBJ2-7
V gene: TRBV7-9
CDR3 length: 13
D gene: .
clone size: .
CDR3 DNA: TGTGCCAGCAGCTTAGACGTAATCTACGAGCAGTACTTC
CDR3 protein: CASSLDVIYEQYF

J gene: TRBJ2-4
V gene: TRBV14
CDR3 length: 13
D gene: TRBD1
clone size: .
CDR3 DNA: TGTGCCAGCAGCGACAGGGGAAAAAACATTCAGTACTTC
CDR3 protein: CASSDRGKNIQYF

J gene: TRBJ2-7
V gene: TRBV27
CDR3 length: 14
D gene: TRBD1
clone size: .
CDR3 DNA: TGTGCCAGCAGCGGGGGACAGGGGAGCTACGAGCAGTACTTC
CDR3 protein: CASSGGQGSYEQYF

J gene: TRBJ1-2
V gene: TRBV6-5
CDR3 length: 14
D gene: .
clone size: .
CDR3 DNA: TGTGCCAGCAGAGAACTTACAGAGACCTATGGCTACACCTTC
CDR3 protein: CASRELTETYGYTF

J gene: TRBJ1-3
V gene: TRBV9
CDR3 length: 16
D gene: .
clone size: .
CDR3 DNA: TGTGCCAGCAGCGATAGGTCCCGGGGCTCTGGAAACACCATATATTTT
CDR3 protein: CASSDRSRGSGNTIYF

J gene: TRBJ2-3
V gene: TRBV9
CDR3 length: 15
D gene: .
clone size: .
CDR3 DNA: TGTGCCAGCAGCGTAGTGTCAGCTAGCACAGATACGCAGTATTTT
CDR3 protein: CASSVVSASTDTQYF

J gene: TRBJ1-1
V gene: TRBV19
CDR3 length: 14
D gene: TRBD1
clone size: few
CDR3 DNA: TGTGCCAGTAGCATGACAGGGAGACAGACTGAAGCTTTCTTT
CDR3 protein: CASSMTGRQTEAFF

J gene: TRBJ1-4
V gene: TRBV10-2
CDR3 length: 14
D gene: .
clone size: .
CDR3 DNA: TGCGCCAGCAGTGAGTCCTGGGATAGTGAAAAACTGTTTTTT
CDR3 protein: CASSESWDSEKLFF

J gene: TRBJ2-7
V gene: TRBV5-4
CDR3 length: 16
D gene: .
clone size: once
CDR3 DNA: TGTGCCAGCAGCCGTATTTTCAGCGGAGGAGCCTACGAGCAGTACTTC
CDR3 protein: CASSRIFSGGAYEQYF

J gene: TRBJ2-7
V gene: TRBV30
CDR3 length: 15
D gene: TRBD2
clone size: .
CDR3 DNA: TGTGCCTGGAGTGTAGCGGGTGCGGGAGCGTACGAGCAGTACTTC
CDR3 protein: CAWSVAGAGAYEQYF

J gene: TRBJ2-4
V gene: TRBV6-1
CDR3 length: 13
D gene: .
clone size: .
CDR3 DNA: TGTGCCAGCAGTTCCGGACGACTAAACATTCAGTACTTC
CDR3 protein: CASSSGRLNIQYF

J gene: TRBJ2-2
V gene: TRBV11-2
CDR3 length: 15
D gene: TRBD2
clone size: .
CDR3 DNA: TGTGCCAGCACCCCAGGGACTAAGAACACCGGGGAGCTGTTTTTT
CDR3 protein: CASTPGTKNTGELFF

J gene: TRBJ2-3
V gene: TRBV28
CDR3 length: 18
D gene: TRBD2
clone size: .
CDR3 DNA: TGTGCCAGCAGTGAGCCCCCGCCCGGGACTAGCGGAACAGATACGCAGTATTTT
CDR3 protein: CASSEPPPGTSGTDTQYF

J gene: TRBJ2-4
V gene: TRBV30
CDR3 length: 15
D gene: .
clone size: .
CDR3 DNA: TGTGCCCTTACAACCGACAGGCAAGAAAAAAACATTCAGTACTTC
CDR3 protein: CALTTDRQEKNIQYF

J gene: TRBJ2-7
V gene: TRBV7-7
CDR3 length: 16
D gene: .
clone size: .
CDR3 DNA: TGTGCTAGCAGCAAATATAAGGGTCCAAACCCCCTTGAGCAGTACTTC
CDR3 protein: CASSKYKGPNPLEQYF